This TCR beta chain was documented in a study of CD8 T cells in Susac syndrome. Study conclusions and caveats: The study conceded that relatively few individuals underwent its TCR sequencing and HLA analysis.

CDR1 and CDR2 from the germline V gene are SEHNR and FQNEAQ (reference sequence). V gave up 3 bases and J gave up 4 bases; unmatched junction bases: 2. The CDR3 consists of 15 residues. TEMRA cells were FACS-enriched, unlike CD8+ and CD4+ T cells, which were negatively isolated. When the RNA was reverse transcribed, random hexamers were used with an input of roughly 0.45 to 1 ug. A single record per CDR3 protein comes from TCRdb applying MiXCR to the immunoSEQ multiplex PCR reads. The sample lists 150,000 to 200,000 distinct CDR3 sequences; 94% were seen once. On this clonotype itself: Its antigen is not known.

The chain recombines TRBV7-9 with TRBJ2-3, with 12 bases matching TRBD2. The sequencing sample was made of CD4+ T cells from PBMCs. This TCR was recovered from a human donor with Susac syndrome. CDR3 in DNA: TGTGCCAGCAGCTTCCTAGCGGGGGGGCCAGATACGCAGTATTTT. Its translation is CASSFLAGGPDTQYF. Drawing the rest from reference TRBV7-9 and TRBJ2-3, the complete variable domain is DTGVSQNPRHKITKRGQNVTFRCDPISEHNRLYWYRQTLGQGPEFLTYFQNEAQLEKSRLLSDRFSAERPKGSFSTLEIQRTEQGDSAMYLCASSFLAGGPDTQYFGPGTRLTVL.